This T cell receptor beta chain came from a study of identifying expanded T cells in peripheral blood. Collection occurred without any documented infections or immune events in donors. Data came from immunoSEQ multiplex PCR; TCRdb stores just in-frame clones and leaves some out. The profile covers fewer than 130,000 clones, with about 89% appearing a single time and about 15% taken by the ten largest. V lost 7 bases and J 0 bases, leaving 21 bases between the germline ends. The CDR3 totals 18 residues. Germline V gives CDR1 MNHEY, CDR2 SMNVEV (reference sequence). Study results and caveats: Technical replicates showed around 1.2 changed clones; about two weeks about 16.4; four weeks 19. Clone count variance between roughly 2-week samples rose with total template count.

With regard to this clone: The antigen remains undetermined.

The TCR originated in a person aged 18 to 70 in good health. The specimen sequenced was blood. The chain combines TRBV27 with TRBJ2-2; TRBD2 might be the D (5 bases). The CDR3, as DNA: TGTGCCAGCACCCGGGGAAATAGTGGCGGCACGAACACCGGGGAGCTGTTTTTT. Amino acid sequence: CASTRGNSGGTNTGELFF.